What follows are 15 T cell receptor beta chains derived from one specimen sequenced in a study of T cells in Graves' hyperthyroidism and ophthalmopathy. RNA transcripts served as the template for amplifying TCR beta CDR3 regions. Researchers ran a first-round RT-PCR on the TCR CDR3 using the HTBI primer set. TCRdb called the multiplex PCR reads again in MiXCR, with one record for every CDR3 protein. In the table there are hundreds of thousands of distinct CDR3 sequences, about 13% of which are singletons. The sequenced sample was blood. The source is a woman aged 18 to 35 with Graves' hyperthyroidism.

This clonotype was found many times. This may be a read error: a much more frequent sequence differs by one nucleotide. V gene TRBV28 combines with J gene TRBJ2-1; 7 nucleotides line up with TRBD2. CDR1 and CDR2 (germline): MDHEN, SYDVKM. The trim removed 2 bases at V and 4 bases at J, leaving 5 bases unmatched. The CDR3 loop spans 15 amino acids. This CDR3 reads CASSLTGGRYNEQFF. The CDR3, as DNA: TGTGCCAGCAGTTTAACCGGGGGGAGATACAATGAGCAGTTCTTC.

This clonotype turned up a few times. The V call is TRBV4-2, the J call TRBJ2-7; 9 bases fit TRBD1. V lost 3 bases, J lost 4 bases, and 7 bases stayed unmatched. The V gene's germline CDR1 is LGHNA and CDR2 YNFKEQ. CDR3 length: 15 residues. The CDR3 bases are TGTGCCAGCAGCCAGGTAGGACAGGGGAGGTACGAGCAGTACTTC. Its protein product is CASSQVGQGRYEQYF.

About this clonotype itself: A read error may account for a junction end that differs from germline. The genes are TRBV7-8 and TRBJ1-2, with TRBD1 as a possible D gene (5 bases). CDR3 length: 16 residues. From germline, CDR1 is SGHVS and CDR2 FQNEAQ. For the CDR3, the DNA is TGTGCCACCTCACCGACAGTCAGCAGAACCTACTATGTCTACACCTTC. Its translation is CATSPTVSRTYYVYTF.

The V gene is TRBV5-4, the J gene TRBJ1-2; 9 bases map to TRBD1. The J segment lost 4 bases and the V segment lost 4 bases, leaving 5 bases of the junction unmatched. Germline-derived CDR1 and CDR2 are SGHNT and YYREEE (reference sequence). The CDR3 runs to 14 residues. The CDR3, as DNA: TGTGCCAGCAGCAAGGACAGGGGAGGCTATGGCTACACCTTC. Translated: CASSKDRGGYGYTF.

This clonotype appeared a few times. J is TRBJ2-3 and V is TRBV19, with a weak D call TRBD2 (6 bases). Trimming removed 8 bases from V and 0 bases from J, with 12 bases in between. The CDR3 has 14 residues. Germline V gives CDR1 LNHDA, CDR2 SQIVND (reference sequence). CDR3 bases: TGTGCCAGTTCCGGGACTTGGAGCACAGATACGCAGTATTTT. Amino acid sequence: CASSGTWSTDTQYF.

This clonotype was recorded a few times. The chain uses TRBV30 and TRBJ2-3; 12 bases agree with TRBD2. The germline gives CDR1 GTSNPN, CDR2 SVGIG (reference sequence). CDR3 length equals 21 residues. Trimming took 0 bases from V and 5 from J; bases not matched to a gene: 21. DNA of the CDR3: TGTGCCTGGAGTGTGGGCCAGATACTCGCTTCTAGCGGGAGGGCGGAAGATACGCAGTATTTT. Protein: CAWSVGQILASSGRAEDTQYF.

This clonotype was recorded at least ten times. The J gene is TRBJ2-5, the V gene TRBV11-2; 9 bases fit TRBD1. V gave up 5 bases and J gave up 2 bases; unmatched junction bases: 9. This CDR3 spans 16 amino acids. Germline CDR1 SGHAT, CDR2 FQNNGV. The CDR3 region has the DNA TGTGCCAGCAGCAAAGGTGCGGGACAGGGACAAGAGACCCAGTACTTC. Amino acids: CASSKGAGQGQETQYF.

This clonotype has ten or more counts. The chain carries TRBV20-1 and TRBJ2-7; 9 bases agree with TRBD1. The CDR3 is 15 residues long. With 6 bases clipped from V and 3 bases from J, the junction kept 12 bases outside the gene matches. Germline V CDR1 and CDR2: DFQATT, SNEGSKA (reference sequence). CDR3 sequence reads: CSARDRVWGIYEQYF. In DNA form, the CDR3 reads TGCAGTGCCAGGGACAGGGTATGGGGTATCTACGAGCAGTACTTC.

This chain uses TRBV27 with TRBJ1-2, with 9 bases aligning to TRBD1. From germline, CDR1 is MNHEY and CDR2 SMNVEV (reference sequence). Unmatched junction bases numbered 9, after V lost 3 bases and J lost 4 bases. The CDR3 extends over 16 amino acids. CDR3 sequence (DNA): TGTGCCAGCAGTTTTCTAGGGACAGGGCATATCTATGGCTACACCTTC. It specifies CASSFLGTGHIYGYTF.

Turning to this clonotype: A read error is possible here, since a much larger clone lies one base away. This rearrangement joins TRBV27 to TRBJ2-1; maybe TRBD2 (5 bases). Germline-derived CDR1 and CDR2 are MNHEY and SMNVEV (reference sequence). The CDR3 has 16 residues. CDR3 amino acids: CATNPGRTASYNEQLF. CDR3 nucleotide sequence: TGTGCCACCAATCCGGGCCGGACTGCCTCCTACAATGAGCAGCTCTTC.

J is TRBJ1-2 and V is TRBV9, with 8 bases fitting TRBD1. Germline V gene data show CDR1 as SGDLS and CDR2 as YYNGEE. The CDR3 has 15 residues. V dropped 0 bases and J dropped 2; count of bases not matched to a gene: 3. In DNA form, the CDR3 reads TGTGCCAGCAGCGTAGATGACAGGGGCAACTATGGCTACACCTTC. Translated: CASSVDDRGNYGYTF.

This clonotype was recorded at least ten times. The chain joins TRBV3-1 to TRBJ2-7, with a possible D match to TRBD2 (7 bases). CDR3 size: 15 residues. The ends were cut back, 4 bases at V and 3 bases at J, with 16 bases in the middle. Germline V gene data show CDR1 as LGHDT and CDR2 as YNNKEL (reference sequence). CDR3 loop: CASSPEGGAHYEQYF. For the CDR3, the DNA is TGTGCCAGCAGCCCCGAGGGGGGGGCGCACTACGAGCAGTACTTC.

Many counts were recorded for this clonotype. The chain couples TRBV12-3 or TRBV12-4 to TRBJ2-2, with D possibly called TRBD1 or TRBD2 (5 bases each). Between the trimmed V and J ends, which lost 2 bases and 6 bases, there was a span of 7 bases. This CDR3 comprises 13 residues. CDR3 sequence: CASSLRGAGELFF. The DNA for the CDR3 is TGTGCCAGCAGTTTACGGGGCGCCGGGGAGCTGTTTTTT.

This sequence joins TRBV20-1 and TRBJ2-1, with D possibly matching TRBD2 (5 bases). Germline V CDR1 and CDR2: DFQATT, SNEGSKA (reference sequence). V shed 5 bases and J shed 5 bases, with 13 bases lying between them. The CDR3 is 13 amino acids. The CDR3 region is CSAPWYGDNEQFF. The CDR3, as DNA: TGCAGTGCTCCATGGTACGGGGACAATGAGCAGTTCTTC.

The V call is TRBV20-1, the J call TRBJ2-1; D not certain. The CDR3 contains 14 residues. Germline CDR1 reads DFQATT; CDR2 reads SNEGSKA (reference sequence). Trimming took off 4 bases at V and 4 bases at J, with 14 bases between the two ends. CDR3 coding DNA: TGCAGTGCTACCGGGTATAGCATATACAATGAGCAGTTCTTC. This encodes CSATGYSIYNEQFF.